A single T cell receptor beta chain is shown here with its context. A read error may produce the germline difference seen at one junction end. After extraction with the RNeasy kit, roughly 0.5 to 1 ug of the RNA was reverse transcribed using random hexamers. TCRdb reanalysed the immunoSEQ multiplex PCR reads using MiXCR and keeps one entry per CDR3 protein. The data contain almost 450,000 distinct CDR3 sequences, around 85% of them singletons. This sample stems from a study of CD8 T cells in Susac syndrome. This CDR3 region has 12 residues. CDR1 and CDR2 (germline): GTSNPN, SVGIG (reference sequence). The multiple sclerosis controls, all treatment-naive patients, had relapsing-remitting disease that was stable or active.

This chain links TRBV30 with TRBJ2-2; D may be TRBD2 (5 bases). This receptor was obtained from a human donor with multiple sclerosis. The specimen was CD8+ T cells from PBMCs. The CDR3 spells CAWRVSSGELFF. CDR3 DNA: TGTGCCTGGAGAGTTAGTTCCGGGGAGCTCTTTTTT.